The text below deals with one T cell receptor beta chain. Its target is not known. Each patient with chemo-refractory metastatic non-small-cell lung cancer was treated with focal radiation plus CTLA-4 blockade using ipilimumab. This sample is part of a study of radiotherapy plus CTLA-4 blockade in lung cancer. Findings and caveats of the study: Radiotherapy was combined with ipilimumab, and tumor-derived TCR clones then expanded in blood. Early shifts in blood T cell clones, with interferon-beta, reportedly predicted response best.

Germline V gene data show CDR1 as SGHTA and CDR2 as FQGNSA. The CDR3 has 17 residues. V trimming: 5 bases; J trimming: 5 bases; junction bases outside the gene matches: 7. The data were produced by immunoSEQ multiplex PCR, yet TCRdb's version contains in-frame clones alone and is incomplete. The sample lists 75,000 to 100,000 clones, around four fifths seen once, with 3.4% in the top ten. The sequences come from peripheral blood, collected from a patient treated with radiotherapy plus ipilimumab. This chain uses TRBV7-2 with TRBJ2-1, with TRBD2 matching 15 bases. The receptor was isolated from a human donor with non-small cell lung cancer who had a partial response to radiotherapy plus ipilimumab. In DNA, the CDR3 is TGTGCCAGCAGCAACGGACTAGCGGGAGGGTGGCACAATGAGCAGTTCTTC. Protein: CASSNGLAGGWHNEQFF.